The present T cell receptor beta chain was sequenced within a study of OX40 agonist ivuxolimab in advanced cancers. Turning to the study itself: Patients assigned to dose escalation were diagnosed with hepatocellular carcinoma, melanoma, renal cell or head and neck cancer. Prior checkpoint blockade (anti-PD-1, anti-PD-L1 or anti-CTLA-4) was permitted; about 40% had it. Participants, 82.7% male, averaged roughly 60 years of age, ranging from roughly 23 to 90.

Points on this clone: Its antigen is not identified.

The study's findings and limits: CD4+ T cells averaged fewer expanded clones than CD8+ T cells.

The protocol was immunoSEQ multiplex PCR, while the TCRdb copy is restricted to in-frame clones and leaves out a portion. This sample yields about 21,000 clones, of which under 85% are seen a single time; roughly a fifth belongs to the top ten. The sample in question was CD4+ or CD8+ T cells sorted from blood, obtained in a trial of the OX40 agonist ivuxolimab. The receptor's source is an adult with an advanced solid tumor such as melanoma, head and neck, liver or kidney cancer.

In DNA, the CDR3 is TGTGCCAGCAGCTCTACATATAGCAATCAGCCCCAGCATTTT. Its translation: CASSSTYSNQPQHF. V gene TRBV7-2 combines with J gene TRBJ1-5, with D uncertain. Trimming stripped 4 bases from V and 0 bases from J, with 7 bases between. CDR1 and CDR2 from the germline V gene are SGHTA and FQGNSA. This CDR3 comprises 14 residues.